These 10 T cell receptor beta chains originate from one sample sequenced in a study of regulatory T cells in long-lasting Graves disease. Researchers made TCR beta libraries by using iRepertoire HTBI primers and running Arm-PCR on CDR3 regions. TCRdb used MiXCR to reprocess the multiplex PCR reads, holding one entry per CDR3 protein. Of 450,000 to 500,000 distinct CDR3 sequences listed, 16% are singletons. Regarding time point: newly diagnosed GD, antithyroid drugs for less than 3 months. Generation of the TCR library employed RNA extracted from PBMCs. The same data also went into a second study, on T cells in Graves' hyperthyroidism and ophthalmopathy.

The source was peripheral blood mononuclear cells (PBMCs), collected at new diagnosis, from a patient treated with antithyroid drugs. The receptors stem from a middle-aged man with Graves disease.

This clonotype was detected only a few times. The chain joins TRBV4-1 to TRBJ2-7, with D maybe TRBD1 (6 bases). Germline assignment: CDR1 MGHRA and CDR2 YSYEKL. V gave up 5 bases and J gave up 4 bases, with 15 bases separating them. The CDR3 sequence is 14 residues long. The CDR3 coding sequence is TGCGCCAGCAGCTCAGACAGGACTCTGTACGAGCAGTACTTC. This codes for CASSSDRTLYEQYF.

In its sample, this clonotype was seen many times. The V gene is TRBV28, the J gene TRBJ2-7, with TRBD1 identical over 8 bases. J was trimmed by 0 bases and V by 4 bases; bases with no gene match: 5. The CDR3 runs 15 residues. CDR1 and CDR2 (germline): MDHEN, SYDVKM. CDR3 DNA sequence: TGTGCCAGCAGTTCGATGGACAGGGACTCCTACGAGCAGTACTTC. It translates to CASSSMDRDSYEQYF.

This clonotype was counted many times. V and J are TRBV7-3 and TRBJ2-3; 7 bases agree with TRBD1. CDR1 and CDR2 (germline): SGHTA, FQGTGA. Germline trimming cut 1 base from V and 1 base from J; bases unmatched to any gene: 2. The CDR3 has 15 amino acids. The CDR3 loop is CASSLKGAGTDTQYF. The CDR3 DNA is TGTGCCAGCAGCTTAAAGGGGGCAGGCACAGATACGCAGTATTTT. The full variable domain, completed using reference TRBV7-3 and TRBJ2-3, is GAGVSQTPSNKVTEKGKYVELRCDPISGHTALYWYRQSLGQGPEFLIYFQGTGAADDSGLPNDRFFAVRPEGSVSTLKIQRTERGDSAVYLCASSLKGAGTDTQYFGPGTRLTVL.

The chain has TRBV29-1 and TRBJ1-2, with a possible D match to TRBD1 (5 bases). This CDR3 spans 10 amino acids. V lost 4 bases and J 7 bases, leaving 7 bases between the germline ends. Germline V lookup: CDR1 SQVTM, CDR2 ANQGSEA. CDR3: CSVAGTGYTF. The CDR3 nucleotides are TGCAGCGTTGCAGGGACTGGCTACACCTTC.

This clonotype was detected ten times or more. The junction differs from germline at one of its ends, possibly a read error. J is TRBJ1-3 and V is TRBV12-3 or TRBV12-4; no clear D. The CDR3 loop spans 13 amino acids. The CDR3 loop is CASSLGLRNTIYF. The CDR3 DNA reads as TGTGCCAGCAGCTTAGGTCTTCGAAACACCATATATTTT.

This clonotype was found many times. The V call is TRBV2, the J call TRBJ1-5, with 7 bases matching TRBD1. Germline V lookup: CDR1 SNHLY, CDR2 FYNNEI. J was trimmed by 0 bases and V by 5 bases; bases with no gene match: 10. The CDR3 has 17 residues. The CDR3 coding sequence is TGTGCCAGCAGTTGGGACAGACAAGATTATAGCAATCAGCCCCAGCATTTT. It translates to CASSWDRQDYSNQPQHF.

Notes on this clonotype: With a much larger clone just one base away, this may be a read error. CDR3 coding DNA: TGTGCCAGCATTAGCCGTAGCTCCTACGATGAGCAGTTCTTC. The encoded protein is CASISRSSYDEQFF. The chain is built from TRBV28 and TRBJ2-1, with D uncertain. Germline-derived CDR1 and CDR2 are MDHEN and SYDVKM. CDR3 length equals 14 residues.

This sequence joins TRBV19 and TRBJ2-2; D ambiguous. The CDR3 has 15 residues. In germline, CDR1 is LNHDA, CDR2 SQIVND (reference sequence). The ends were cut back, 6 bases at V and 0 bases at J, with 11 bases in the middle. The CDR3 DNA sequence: TGTGCCAGTAGAAGCAGGACGCCGAACACCGGGGAGCTGTTTTTT. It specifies CASRSRTPNTGELFF.

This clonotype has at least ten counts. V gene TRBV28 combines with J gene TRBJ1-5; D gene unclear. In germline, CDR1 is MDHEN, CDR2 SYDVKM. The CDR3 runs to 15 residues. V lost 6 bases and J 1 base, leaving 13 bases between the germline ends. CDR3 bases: TGTGCCAGCAGGCAAAGGGCCTTAAGCAATCAGCCCCAGCATTTT. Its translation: CASRQRALSNQPQHF.

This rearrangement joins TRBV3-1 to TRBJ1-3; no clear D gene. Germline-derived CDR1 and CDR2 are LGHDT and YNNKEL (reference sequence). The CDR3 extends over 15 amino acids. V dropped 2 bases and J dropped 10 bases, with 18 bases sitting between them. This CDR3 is CASSQFLRREGTIYF. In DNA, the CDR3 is TGTGCCAGCAGCCAATTCCTTCGACGGGAAGGGACCATATATTTT. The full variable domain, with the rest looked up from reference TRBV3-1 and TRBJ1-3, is DTAVSQTPKYLVTQMGNDKSIKCEQNLGHDTMYWYKQDSKKFLKIMFSYNNKELIINETVPNRFSPKSPDKAHLNLHINSLELGDSAVYFCASSQFLRREGTIYFGEGSWLTVV.